Each of the 20 T cell receptor beta chains below was sequenced from the same sample in a study of cytomegalovirus exposure and HLA in healthy donors. It was with 60 Vbeta and 13 Jbeta primers that the PCR ran. This table comes from immunoSEQ multiplex PCR, and its TCRdb copy is limited to in-frame clones, with some not included. The data hold some 270,000 clones, with 80% observed a single time. The sequencing sample was made of PBMCs. These receptors were obtained from a girl aged 2 to 9 in good health and CMV-seronegative.

The CDR3 loop reads CASSGAGGTSYNEQFF. As DNA, the CDR3 is TGTGCCAGCAGCGGGGCGGGGGGGACCTCCTACAATGAGCAGTTCTTC. The rearrangement uses TRBV7-9 and TRBJ2-1; 9 nucleotides match TRBD2. Germline CDR1 is SEHNR and CDR2 is FQNEAQ (reference sequence). The V gene end was trimmed by 5 bases and the J gene end by 0 bases; junction bases not matched to a gene: 5. The CDR3 is made up of 16 amino acids.

This rearrangement joins TRBV5-1 to TRBJ2-7, with no clear D. This CDR3 comprises 15 residues. From germline, CDR1 is SGHRS and CDR2 YFSETQ. V lost 5 bases to trimming and J lost 0 bases, with 15 bases between them. The DNA for the CDR3 is TGCGCCAGCAGGCTCAGTACAGTCCTCTCCTACGAGCAGTACTTC. Amino acids: CASRLSTVLSYEQYF.

The rearrangement joins TRBV4-2 to TRBJ2-7; D ambiguous. V lost 0 bases and J lost 2, with 11 bases in between. This CDR3 region has 15 residues. Germline lookup yields CDR1 LGHNA and CDR2 YNFKEQ. The CDR3 DNA follows: TGTGCCAGCAGCCAAGATCCCCCCCCTACCTACGAGCAGTACTTC. The encoded protein is CASSQDPPPTYEQYF.

This clone has just a few counts. The identical CDR3 is also encoded by other nucleotide sequences in the sample. V gene TRBV20-1 combines with J gene TRBJ2-7; TRBD2 might be the D (5 bases). The CDR3 totals 11 residues. The germline CDR1 and CDR2 sequences are DFQATT and SNEGSKA (reference sequence). Between the trimmed V and J ends, which lost 3 bases and 4 bases, there was a span of 7 bases. CDR3 in amino acids: CSARLAYEQYF. CDR3 sequence (DNA): TGCAGTGCTAGGCTAGCTTACGAGCAGTACTTC.

The rearrangement links TRBV20-1 to TRBJ1-1; D is ambiguous. CDR1 is DFQATT, CDR2 SNEGSKA, per germline (reference sequence). The CDR3 contains 11 residues. The germline V and J ends were trimmed by 4 bases and 4 bases, with 7 bases remaining between them. CDR3 nucleotide sequence: TGCAGTGCTATCCCCGTCACTGAAGCTTTCTTT. Protein product: CSAIPVTEAFF.

The chain links TRBV9 to TRBJ2-3; D may be TRBD2 (6 bases). Between the trimmed V and J ends, which lost 0 bases and 4 bases, there was a span of 15 bases. CDR3 length equals 16 residues. Germline lookup yields CDR1 SGDLS and CDR2 YYNGEE. The CDR3 DNA sequence: TGTGCCAGCAGCGTAGGATCGGGACTTGATGCAGATACGCAGTATTTT. It translates to CASSVGSGLDADTQYF.

This rearrangement joins TRBV5-5 to TRBJ2-1; 8 bases are shared with TRBD1. V shed 4 bases, J shed 1 base, and the junction held 4 bases outside the gene matches. Germline values: CDR1 SGHKS, CDR2 YYEKEE (reference sequence). The CDR3 consists of 15 residues. The CDR3 DNA sequence: TGTGCCAGCAGCCCACGGACAGGGTCCTACAATGAGCAGTTCTTC. Residues: CASSPRTGSYNEQFF.

V usage is TRBV29-1 and J usage is TRBJ2-5; D is unclear. The V gene's germline CDR1 is SQVTM and CDR2 ANQGSEA. V lost 5 bases and J lost 13, with 17 bases in between. The CDR3 consists of 11 residues. This chain's CDR3 is CSVPWLRDRYF. The CDR3 DNA is TGCAGCGTTCCGTGGTTGAGAGATAGGTACTTC.

CDR3 in amino acids: CASSLGGPGTVGTDTQYF. CDR3 bases: TGTGCCAGCAGCTTAGGAGGGCCGGGAACTGTCGGCACAGATACGCAGTATTTT. The chain carries TRBV11-3 and TRBJ2-3; perhaps TRBD2 as D (5 bases). The CDR3 spans 18 residues. In germline, CDR1 is SGHNT, CDR2 YENEEA. Trimming removed 1 base at V and 1 base at J, with 18 bases between.

The V gene is TRBV28, the J gene TRBJ2-1, with 7 bases identical to TRBD2. Per the germline V gene, CDR1 is MDHEN and CDR2 is SYDVKM. The CDR3 has 15 residues. The V gene end was trimmed by 4 bases and the J gene end by 4 bases; junction bases not matched to a gene: 7. The CDR3, as DNA: TGTGCCAGCAGTTACATAGCGGGCCAATACAATGAGCAGTTCTTC. Translation gives CASSYIAGQYNEQFF.

Only one count was recorded for this clone. The DNA of the CDR3 is TGTGCCAGCAGCGTCTTATCGGGCTATGGCTACACCTTC. It is translated as CASSVLSGYGYTF. The V gene is TRBV9, the J gene TRBJ1-2; D unresolved. Germline CDR1 reads SGDLS; CDR2 reads YYNGEE. V lost 2 bases to trimming and J lost 4 bases, with 9 bases between them. The CDR3 is 13 residues long.

The chain carries TRBV29-1 and TRBJ2-5; 9 nucleotides agree with TRBD1. Per germline, CDR1 SQVTM and CDR2 ANQGSEA. CDR3 size: 13 residues. The V segment lost 7 bases and the J segment 5 bases; nucleotides outside the gene matches: 8. Written as DNA, the CDR3 is TGCAGCGGGGGACAGGGCTGGTCTGAGACCCAGTACTTC. This translates into CSGGQGWSETQYF.

CDR3 sequence (DNA): TGTGCCAGCAGCCCGCGGGGGTCCTACAATGAGCAGTTCTTC. It yields the protein CASSPRGSYNEQFF. The chain joins TRBV7-8 to TRBJ2-1; 7 bases line up with TRBD2. Germline-derived CDR1 and CDR2 are SGHVS and FQNEAQ. This CDR3 has 14 residues. V lost 5 bases and J lost 1; bases outside the gene matches: 2.

The chain carries TRBV7-9 and TRBJ1-2; 7 bases match TRBD1. The CDR3 sequence is 16 residues long. Germline CDR1 reads SEHNR; CDR2 reads FQNEAQ (reference sequence). J gave up 4 bases and V 5 bases, and 13 bases lay outside the gene matches. CDR3 protein: CASSLGGQKTFYGYTF. For the CDR3, the DNA is TGTGCCAGCAGCCTGGGGGGACAGAAAACCTTCTATGGCTACACCTTC.

This clone was detected only once. The V gene is TRBV6-1, the J gene TRBJ2-1; perhaps TRBD1 as D (6 bases). The CDR3 contains 20 residues. Germline CDR1 reads MNHNS; CDR2 reads SASEGT. The germline V and J ends were trimmed by 3 bases and 1 base, with 25 bases remaining between them. The CDR3 sequence is CASSDQLVSYRDGSYNEQFF. In DNA, the CDR3 is TGTGCCAGCAGTGATCAACTCGTGAGCTACAGGGATGGATCCTACAATGAGCAGTTCTTC.

The chain carries TRBV11-2 and TRBJ2-3, with TRBD1 matching over 9 bases. This CDR3 contains 16 residues. The germline gives CDR1 SGHAT, CDR2 FQNNGV. J was trimmed by 2 bases and V by 6 bases; bases with no gene match: 9. This CDR3 reads CASSPGGDRATDTQYF. CDR3 DNA sequence: TGTGCCAGCAGTCCCGGAGGGGACAGGGCCACAGATACGCAGTATTTT.

The chain carries TRBV5-1 and TRBJ2-1, with 16 positions matching TRBD2. CDR1 SGHRS and CDR2 YFSETQ come from the germline V gene. CDR3 size: 20 residues. J gave up 4 bases and V 0 bases, and 10 bases lay outside the gene matches. CDR3 bases: TGCGCCAGCAGCTTGGGACAACCGGGACTAGCGGGAGGGATGTACAATGAGCAGTTCTTC. Its translation is CASSLGQPGLAGGMYNEQFF.

The V and J genes are TRBV5-5 and TRBJ2-1; 8 bases fit TRBD1. Looked up from germline, CDR1 is SGHKS and CDR2 is YYEKEE (reference sequence). The V gene end was trimmed by 0 bases and the J gene end by 5 bases; junction bases not matched to a gene: 4. This CDR3 comprises 15 residues. In nucleotides, the CDR3 is TGTGCCAGCAGCTTGGACAGGGGGGTGCACAATGAGCAGTTCTTC. This codes for CASSLDRGVHNEQFF.

The chain employs TRBV30 and TRBJ2-5; 8 bases align to TRBD1. The CDR3 contains 14 residues. The trim removed 0 bases at V and 5 bases at J, leaving 5 bases unmatched. The germline CDR1 and CDR2 sequences are GTSNPN and SVGIG (reference sequence). CDR3 in DNA: TGTGCCTGGAGTGTTGGGACAGGATGGGAGACCCAGTACTTC. Translation: CAWSVGTGWETQYF. Variable domain in full (rest from reference TRBV30 and TRBJ2-5): SQTIHQWPATLVQPVGSPLSLECTVEGTSNPNLYWYRQAAGRGLQLLFYSVGIGQISSEVPQNLSASRPQDRQFILSSKKLLLSDSGFYLCAWSVGTGWETQYFGPGTRLLVL.

The chain is built from TRBV27 and TRBJ1-1, with 8 bases fitting TRBD1. V lost 9 bases and J lost 4; bases outside the gene matches: 10. This CDR3 has 14 amino acids. Per germline, CDR1 MNHEY and CDR2 SMNVEV (reference sequence). CDR3 protein: CASAADRALTEAFF. The DNA for the CDR3 is TGTGCCAGTGCCGCGGACAGGGCACTCACTGAAGCTTTCTTT.